The clone carrying this T cell receptor (beta chain) was counted many times. V was pared by 3 bases and J by 3 bases, with 0 bases of the junction left unmatched. Per germline, CDR1 KGHDR and CDR2 SFDVKD. This CDR3 region has 15 residues. The authors ran a second PCR of roughly 6 to 12 cycles using a sample-barcoded 5' primer and a J-beta primer mix. TCRdb analysed the 5' RACE reads with MiXCR anew, one entry per CDR3 protein. The top ten clones hold less than 2.5% of a sample with 1.5 million to 2 million distinct CDR3 sequences, around 50% of them seen once. The sample is drawn from a study of blood T cells in healthy people across ages.

This TCR came from a woman aged 40-49 years in good health. The sample was blood. This rearrangement joins TRBV24-1 to TRBJ2-1; 11 positions match TRBD2. CDR3 protein: CATSDGTSGYNEQFF. The CDR3 DNA is TGTGCCACCAGTGATGGGACTAGCGGCTACAATGAGCAGTTCTTC.